This TCR beta chain was sequenced during a study of T cell responses to AZD1222 COVID-19 vaccine. Study overall: Second-dose intervals near 4 or 12 weeks were combined. Findings and limits, study-wide: The CD4 TCRs associated with vaccination extended across spike and predominated at 160-218 and 743-854. Repertoire sampling was restricted to post-peak T cell response timepoints. The donor group comprised mostly white British people and more females; the analysis possibly underestimated clonal diversity.

Per germline, CDR1 ENHRY and CDR2 SYGVKD. With 5 bases removed from V and 4 bases from J, the gap between germline ends came to 17 bases. The CDR3 is made up of 15 amino acids. As concerns this clone: Its antigen is still unknown.

Assay: immunoSEQ multiplex PCR; the TCRdb copy retains only in-frame clones and omits some. The sample has under 150,000 clones; approximately 86% are singletons. The genes are TRBV10-3 and TRBJ1-1; unclear D gene. This sequence was found in an adult in good health. The specimen was peripheral blood, collected on day 0 of AZD1222 vaccination. The CDR3 sequence: CAISRAPEVGTEAFF. CDR3 sequence (DNA): TGTGCCATCAGTCGGGCACCAGAGGTAGGCACTGAAGCTTTCTTT.